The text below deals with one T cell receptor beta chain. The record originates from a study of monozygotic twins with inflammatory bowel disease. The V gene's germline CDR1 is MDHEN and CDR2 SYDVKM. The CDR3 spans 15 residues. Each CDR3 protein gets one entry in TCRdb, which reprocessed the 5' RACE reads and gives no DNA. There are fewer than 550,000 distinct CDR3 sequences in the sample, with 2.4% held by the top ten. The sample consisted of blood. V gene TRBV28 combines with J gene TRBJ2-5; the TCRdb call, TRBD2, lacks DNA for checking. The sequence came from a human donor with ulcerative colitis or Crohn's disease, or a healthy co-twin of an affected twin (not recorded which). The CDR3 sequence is CASSLPRGGVETQYF.